The sequence of this T cell receptor beta chain was determined in a study of control samples from healthy donors and cancer patients. Trimming stripped 3 bases from V and 5 bases from J, with 8 bases between. There are 13 residues in the CDR3. Germline V gives CDR1 LNHDA, CDR2 SQIVND (reference sequence). Profiling relied on immunoSEQ multiplex PCR, and the TCRdb table lists in-frame clones only, not all of them. The repertoire includes some 120,000 clones, 90% of them detected once, and about 2.6% sits in the top ten. The sequence came from a man between 18 and 35 years old in good health. Input material: blood. This sequence joins TRBV19 and TRBJ1-5; D perhaps matches TRBD1 (5 bases). The CDR3 DNA follows: TGTGCCAGTAGTATCAGGGCAGATCAGCCCCAGCATTTT. Translated: CASSIRADQPQHF.